The rows below give T cell receptor beta chains drawn from one sample of a study of blood T cell repertoires in COVID-19. Sequencing used immunoSEQ multiplex PCR; TCRdb keeps in-frame clones, though not all of them. The table lists 49,000 or so clones, 87% of them singletons, with over 5.5% in the top ten. The sequencing input was peripheral blood. All receptors derive from a man aged 45-60 years with active COVID-19. CDR3s include the opening cysteine and the closing phenylalanine or tryptophan. The order of the fields is D gene, V gene, J gene, clone size, CDR3 protein, CDR3 DNA. A D gene is named only where the DNA matches it firmly. Clone size is given for some rows only: seen once, a few or many times, or a class if the clone is expanded.

D: TRBD2
V: TRBV5-1
J: TRBJ2-5
size: once
CDR3: CASALGNRGGETQYF
DNA: TGCGCCAGCGCGCTTGGAAATCGGGGAGGGGAGACCCAGTACTTC

D: NA
V: TRBV4-2
J: TRBJ2-5
size: NA
CDR3: CASSPPTATGETQYF
DNA: TGTGCCAGCAGCCCACCGACAGCCACCGGGGAGACCCAGTACTTC

D: NA
V: TRBV27
J: TRBJ2-7
size: NA
CDR3: CASSFSDSSYEQYF
DNA: TGTGCCAGCAGTTTCTCGGACAGCTCCTACGAGCAGTACTTC

D: TRBD1
V: TRBV30
J: TRBJ1-3
size: NA
CDR3: CAWSVDNRGLPFSGNTIYF
DNA: TGTGCCTGGAGTGTAGATAACAGGGGCCTACCTTTCTCTGGAAACACCATATATTTT

D: TRBD2
V: TRBV7-9
J: TRBJ2-3
size: NA
CDR3: CASAAGAGTDTQYF
DNA: TGTGCCTCGGCGGCGGGAGCGGGCACAGATACGCAGTATTTT

D: TRBD1
V: TRBV5-1
J: TRBJ2-2
size: NA
CDR3: CARLDRGTGELFF
DNA: TGCGCCAGACTAGACAGGGGCACCGGGGAGCTGTTTTTT

D: NA
V: TRBV2
J: TRBJ1-1
size: NA
CDR3: CASSVVFRTANTEAFF
DNA: TGTGCCAGCAGTGTAGTTTTTCGGACAGCCAACACTGAAGCTTTCTTT

D: TRBD2
V: TRBV12-5
J: TRBJ2-7
size: NA
CDR3: CASALRGGNYYEQYF
DNA: TGTGCTAGTGCCCTCCGGGGGGGCAATTACTACGAGCAGTACTTC

D: TRBD2
V: TRBV18
J: TRBJ2-1
size: NA
CDR3: CASSPTSGGASEQFF
DNA: TGTGCCAGCTCACCGACTAGCGGGGGGGCAAGTGAGCAGTTCTTC

D: NA
V: TRBV3-1/TRBV3-2
J: TRBJ1-3
size: NA
CDR3: CASSYGNTIYF
DNA: TGTGCCAGCTCGTATGGAAACACCATATATTTT

D: NA
V: TRBV13
J: TRBJ2-7
size: NA
CDR3: CASSLAGDSYEQYF
DNA: TGTGCCAGCAGCTTAGCCGGGGACTCCTACGAGCAGTACTTC

D: TRBD1
V: TRBV11-2
J: TRBJ1-5
size: NA
CDR3: CASSPVTGGNQPQHF
DNA: TGTGCCAGCAGCCCTGTCACAGGGGGGAATCAGCCCCAGCATTTT

D: NA
V: TRBV5-5
J: TRBJ2-2
size: NA
CDR3: CASSFASSDPGELFF
DNA: TGTGCCAGCAGCTTTGCTTCTAGCGATCCCGGGGAGCTGTTTTTT

D: NA
V: TRBV10-3
J: TRBJ2-1
size: many
CDR3: CAISESAGSDNEQFF
DNA: TGTGCCATCAGTGAGTCGGCGGGATCAGACAATGAGCAGTTCTTC

D: TRBD2
V: TRBV2
J: TRBJ2-7
size: NA
CDR3: CASSEEVAGGPGQYF
DNA: TGTGCCAGCAGTGAGGAGGTAGCGGGAGGGCCTGGGCAGTACTTC

D: NA
V: TRBV7-9
J: TRBJ1-1
size: NA
CDR3: CASSPGGTEAFF
DNA: TGTGCCAGCAGCCCCGGGGGCACTGAAGCTTTCTTT

D: TRBD1
V: TRBV4-2
J: TRBJ1-2
size: NA
CDR3: CASSPRARDRENGYTF
DNA: TGTGCCAGCAGCCCTCGGGCACGGGACAGGGAGAATGGCTACACCTTC

D: TRBD1
V: TRBV2
J: TRBJ1-6
size: NA
CDR3: CASNIGTENSPLHF
DNA: TGTGCCAGCAACATCGGGACAGAAAATTCACCCCTCCACTTT

D: NA
V: TRBV28
J: TRBJ2-1
size: NA
CDR3: CASSLTGYNEQFF
DNA: TGTGCCAGCAGTTTGACGGGATACAATGAGCAGTTCTTC

D: TRBD2
V: TRBV2
J: TRBJ2-1
size: NA
CDR3: CASGRLAGGLSSYNEQFF
DNA: TGTGCCAGCGGCAGACTAGCGGGGGGGCTGTCCTCCTACAATGAGCAGTTCTTC

D: TRBD2
V: TRBV19
J: TRBJ2-1
size: NA
CDR3: CASKERGAHSYNEQFF
DNA: TGTGCCAGTAAGGAGCGGGGGGCCCACTCCTACAATGAGCAGTTCTTC

D: TRBD2
V: TRBV6-2/TRBV6-3
J: TRBJ2-7
size: once
CDR3: CASSSLGLAGGMTQYF
DNA: TGTGCCAGCAGCTCTCTCGGACTAGCGGGAGGGATGACGCAGTACTTC

D: TRBD1
V: TRBV5-1
J: TRBJ1-2
size: NA
CDR3: CASSPSGGGGYGYTF
DNA: TGCGCCAGCAGCCCCAGTGGAGGGGGCGGCTATGGCTACACCTTC

D: NA
V: TRBV18
J: TRBJ1-2
size: NA
CDR3: CASSPGTLTYGYTF
DNA: TGTGCCAGCTCACCAGGGACTCTTACTTATGGCTACACCTTC

D: TRBD1
V: TRBV5-1
J: TRBJ2-7
size: NA
CDR3: CASTPLGQGESEQYF
DNA: TGCGCCAGCACGCCCCTGGGGCAGGGGGAAAGCGAGCAGTACTTC

D: TRBD1
V: TRBV3-1/TRBV3-2
J: TRBJ2-1
size: NA
CDR3: CASSQDLSDRGNEQFF
DNA: TGTGCCAGCAGCCAAGACTTATCGGACAGGGGAAATGAGCAGTTCTTC

D: TRBD1
V: TRBV5-1
J: TRBJ2-7
size: few
CDR3: CASSRGDSPYEQYF
DNA: TGCGCCAGCAGCCGAGGGGACAGTCCATACGAGCAGTACTTC

D: NA
V: TRBV24-1
J: TRBJ2-1
size: NA
CDR3: CATSDRGTLARSEQFF
DNA: TGTGCCACCAGTGACCGCGGGACTCTTGCTCGTAGTGAGCAGTTCTTC

D: NA
V: TRBV7-2
J: TRBJ1-4
size: NA
CDR3: CASSPSPSNEKLFF
DNA: TGTGCCAGCAGCCCCAGTCCGTCTAATGAAAAACTGTTTTTT

D: TRBD1
V: TRBV6-5
J: TRBJ1-2
size: NA
CDR3: CASSSPGQLMYGYTF
DNA: TGTGCCAGCAGTTCCCCGGGACAGCTAATGTATGGCTACACCTTC

D: NA
V: TRBV18
J: TRBJ1-5
size: NA
CDR3: CASSPRDTQGNQPQHF
DNA: TGTGCCAGCTCACCACGGGATACACAGGGCAATCAGCCCCAGCATTTT

D: NA
V: TRBV5-1
J: TRBJ2-4
size: NA
CDR3: CASSLGPTSARAKNIQYF
DNA: TGCGCCAGCAGCTTGGGCCCGACATCAGCCAGAGCCAAAAACATTCAGTACTTC